This TCR beta chain was observed in a study of T cell responses to AZD1222 COVID-19 vaccine. Libraries were prepared by immunoSEQ multiplex PCR; TCRdb keeps only in-frame clonotypes and omits some of them. The sample carries more than 100,000 clones, about 90% recorded once. Pooled in the analysis were second doses at about 4 or about 12 weeks. With respect to this clone: The antigen is not known.

V lost 1 base to trimming and J lost 3 bases; unmatched junction nucleotides: 8. This CDR3 contains 16 residues. Germline CDR1 is SGHKS and CDR2 is YYEKEE (reference sequence). General study results and limits: Regions left unmutated in variants are reportedly the target of nearly half of spike-specific TCRs. Possibly, clonal diversity was underestimated; donors were largely white British and included more females.

The source material was peripheral blood, sampled 28 days after the second AZD1222 dose. This TCR came from an adult who received the AZD1222 COVID-19 vaccine. The V gene is TRBV5-5, the J gene TRBJ1-1; 8 nucleotides align to TRBD1. The CDR3 DNA reads TGTGCCAGCAGCTTGTCGAGACAGGGGAGGGACACTGAAGCTTTCTTT. Amino acid sequence: CASSLSRQGRDTEAFF.